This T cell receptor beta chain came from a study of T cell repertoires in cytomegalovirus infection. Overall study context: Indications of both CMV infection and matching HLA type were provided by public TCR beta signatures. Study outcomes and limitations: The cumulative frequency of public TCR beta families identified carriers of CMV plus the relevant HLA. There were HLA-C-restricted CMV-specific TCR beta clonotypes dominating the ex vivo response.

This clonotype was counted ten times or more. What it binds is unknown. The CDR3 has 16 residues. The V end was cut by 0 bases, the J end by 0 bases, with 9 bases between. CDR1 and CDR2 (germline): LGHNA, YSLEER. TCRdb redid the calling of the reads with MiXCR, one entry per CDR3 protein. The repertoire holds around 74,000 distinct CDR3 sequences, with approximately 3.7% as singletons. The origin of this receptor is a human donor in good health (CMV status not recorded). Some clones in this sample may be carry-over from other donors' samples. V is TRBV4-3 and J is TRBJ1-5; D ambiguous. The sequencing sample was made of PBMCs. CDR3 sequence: CASSQDIGYSNQPQHF. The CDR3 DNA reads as TGCGCCAGCAGCCAAGATATCGGGTATAGCAATCAGCCCCAGCATTTT.